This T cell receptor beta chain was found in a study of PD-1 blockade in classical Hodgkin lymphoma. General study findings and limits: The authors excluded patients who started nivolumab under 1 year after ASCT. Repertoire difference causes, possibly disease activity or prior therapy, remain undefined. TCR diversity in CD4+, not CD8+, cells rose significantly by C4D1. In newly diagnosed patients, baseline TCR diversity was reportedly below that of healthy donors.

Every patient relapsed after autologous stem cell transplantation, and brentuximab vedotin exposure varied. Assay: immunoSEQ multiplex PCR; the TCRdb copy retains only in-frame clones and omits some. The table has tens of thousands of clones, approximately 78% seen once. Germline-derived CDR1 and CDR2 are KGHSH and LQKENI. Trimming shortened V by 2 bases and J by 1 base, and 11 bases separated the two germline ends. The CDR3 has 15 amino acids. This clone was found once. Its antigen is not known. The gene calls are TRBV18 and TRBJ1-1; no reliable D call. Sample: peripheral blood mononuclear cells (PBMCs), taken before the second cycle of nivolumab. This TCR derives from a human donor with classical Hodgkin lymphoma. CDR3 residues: CASSPMGSGNTEAFF. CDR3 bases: TGTGCCAGCTCACCAATGGGGTCGGGGAACACTGAAGCTTTCTTT.